Following are 6 T cell receptor beta chains from one sample sequenced in a study of beta chain features in type 1 diabetes. Findings and caveats of the study: Among patients with Type 1 diabetes, TCRB CDR3s were moderately but significantly shorter in every one of the four CD4+ subsets.

Isolated RNA was reverse transcribed in full, so expressed TCRB transcripts were sequenced. Data came from immunoSEQ multiplex PCR; TCRdb stores just in-frame clones and leaves some out. This table holds 600,000 or so clones, roughly 13% found once. Their antigens remain unidentified. Sequencing used naive CD4+ T cells from blood. The receptors derive from a man aged 18 to 30 with type 1 diabetes.

A word on this clone: Within the sample, other DNA sequences also encode this same CDR3. This chain uses TRBV7-2 with TRBJ1-2; 7 bases align to TRBD1. The germline CDR1 and CDR2 sequences are SGHTA and FQGNSA. After removal of 3 bases from V and 5 bases from J, the junction contained 3 bases not matched to a gene. The CDR3 runs 13 residues. This CDR3 reads CASSLAGGYGYTF. CDR3 sequence (DNA): TGTGCCAGCAGCTTGGCAGGGGGTTATGGCTACACCTTC.

This clone turned up a few times. Other nucleotide sequences in the sample specify the same CDR3. The J gene is TRBJ2-3, the V gene TRBV28; D remains ambiguous. The CDR3 spans 14 residues. The V gene lost 3 bases and the J gene lost 0 bases, with 7 bases spanning the gap. The germline V gene encodes CDR1 MDHEN and CDR2 SYDVKM. The CDR3 loop is CASSFGGSTDTQYF. DNA of the CDR3: TGTGCCAGCAGTTTTGGCGGAAGCACAGATACGCAGTATTTT.

The chain recombines TRBV7-9 with TRBJ1-2; unclear D gene. Between the trimmed V and J ends, which lost 5 bases and 0 bases, there was a span of 13 bases. Germline V gene lookup returns CDR1 SEHNR and CDR2 FQNEAQ (reference sequence). This CDR3 region has 15 residues. CDR3 in DNA: TGTGCCAGCAGCCCCTATAGGGCAGCTAACTATGGCTACACCTTC. Protein product: CASSPYRAANYGYTF.

V usage is TRBV15 and J usage is TRBJ2-5; D remains ambiguous. V was cut by 1 base and J by 0 bases, with 3 bases left in between. CDR1 and CDR2 (germline): LNHNV, YYDKDF (reference sequence). The length of the CDR3 is 13 residues. The CDR3 protein is CATSRGDQETQYF. As DNA, the CDR3 is TGTGCCACCAGCAGAGGTGACCAAGAGACCCAGTACTTC.

This clone was detected a few times. The V call is TRBV29-1, the J call TRBJ1-1, with TRBD1 identical over 8 bases. Germline-derived CDR1 and CDR2 are SQVTM and ANQGSEA. This CDR3 contains 12 residues. The V segment lost 7 bases and the J segment 4 bases; nucleotides outside the gene matches: 5. The CDR3 coding sequence is TGCAGCGCCCAGGGGGCGAGCACTGAAGCTTTCTTT. Translation gives CSAQGASTEAFF.

This clone showed up just a few times. J is TRBJ2-1 and V is TRBV9; 10 nucleotides align to TRBD2. Germline CDR1 and CDR2: SGDLS and YYNGEE. This CDR3 is built from 17 residues. Germline trimming cut 2 bases from V and 5 bases from J; bases unmatched to any gene: 10. CDR3 sequence (DNA): TGTGCCAGCAGCGTTATTCCGCTAGCGGGAGTAAACAATGAGCAGTTCTTC. It is translated as CASSVIPLAGVNNEQFF. The variable domain in full, with the rest retrieved from reference TRBV9 and TRBJ2-1, is DSGVTQTPKHLITATGQRVTLRCSPRSGDLSVYWYQQSLDQGLQFLIQYYNGEERAKGNILERFSAQQFPDLHSELNLSSLELGDSALYFCASSVIPLAGVNNEQFFGPGTRLTVL.